This is a list of T cell receptor beta chains from one sample in a study of blood T cell repertoires in COVID-19. Clones were read by immunoSEQ multiplex PCR, and TCRdb kept only the in-frame ones, dropping some. The sample lists about 130,000 clones; around 88% were seen once. The material sequenced was peripheral blood. All receptors come from a woman in her forties or fifties who had recovered from COVID-19. The CDR3 runs from the conserved cysteine through the conserved F or W. Each record gives: clone size, J gene, V gene, D gene, CDR3 protein, CDR3 DNA. D genes are given only for firm matches. A row's size may be missing; if present it is once, few, many or a size class.

NA	TRBJ1-3	TRBV7-9	NA	CATRGWSGNTIYF	TGTGCCACCCGGGGTTGGTCTGGAAACACCATATATTTT
NA	TRBJ2-7	TRBV6-5	NA	CASSYSILANEQYF	TGTGCCAGCAGTTACTCGATTCTAGCGAACGAGCAGTACTTC
NA	TRBJ1-6	TRBV25-1	NA	CASSEPGTFSPLHF	TGTGCCAGCAGCGAACCCGGGACTTTCTCACCCCTCCACTTT
NA	TRBJ1-4	TRBV18	TRBD1	CASSRSQGTSEKLFF	TGTGCCAGCTCACGATCACAGGGGACGAGTGAAAAACTGTTTTTT
NA	TRBJ1-4	TRBV6-2/TRBV6-3	TRBD1	CASSRGQRREKLFF	TGTGCCAGCAGTAGGGGACAGCGAAGGGAAAAACTGTTTTTT
once	TRBJ1-4	TRBV5-4	TRBD1	CASSGTGGRDEKLFF	TGTGCCAGCAGCGGGACAGGGGGGCGGGATGAAAAACTGTTTTTT
NA	TRBJ2-7	TRBV5-1	TRBD1	CASSTIPGQGFVSYEQYF	TGCGCCAGCAGCACGATACCGGGACAGGGATTTGTCTCCTACGAGCAGTACTTC
NA	TRBJ1-1	TRBV6-6	NA	CASSSIPRGTNTEAFF	TGTGCCAGCAGTAGCATTCCCAGGGGAACGAACACTGAAGCTTTCTTT
NA	TRBJ2-1	TRBV13	NA	CASSLGGTYNEQFF	TGTGCCAGCAGCTTAGGCGGGACATACAATGAGCAGTTCTTC
NA	TRBJ1-2	TRBV9	NA	CASRRGADSYGYTF	TGTGCCAGCCGCCGGGGGGCGGATTCCTATGGCTACACCTTC
few	TRBJ2-3	TRBV6-2/TRBV6-3	NA	CASSYLLATADDTQYF	TGTGCCAGCAGTTACTTACTAGCTACCGCCGATGATACGCAGTATTTT
few	TRBJ2-1	TRBV7-9	NA	CASKGGGAAREQFF	TGTGCCAGCAAGGGCGGCGGGGCGGCTCGTGAGCAGTTCTTC
NA	TRBJ2-2	TRBV30	TRBD1	CAWSRDRGGTGELFF	TGTGCCTGGTCCAGGGACAGGGGTGGTACCGGGGAGCTGTTTTTT
NA	TRBJ2-1	TRBV30	NA	CAWSVGSSYNEQFF	TGTGCCTGGAGTGTAGGGAGCTCCTACAATGAGCAGTTCTTC
NA	TRBJ2-7	TRBV27	TRBD1	CASSPDRDSTYEQYF	TGTGCCAGCAGTCCGGATCGGGACAGCACCTACGAGCAGTACTTC
NA	TRBJ2-3	TRBV5-6	NA	CASSRRLGTDTQYF	TGTGCCAGCAGCCGCCGACTAGGCACAGATACGCAGTATTTT
NA	TRBJ2-1	TRBV23-1	TRBD2	CASSHQDRGRGTSGFFAYNEQFF	TGCGCCAGCAGTCACCAAGACAGGGGGCGAGGGACTAGCGGGTTTTTTGCCTACAATGAGCAGTTCTTC
NA	TRBJ2-5	TRBV5-4	TRBD2	CASSNYASGRKDF	TGTGCCAGCAGCAACTACGCAAGCGGGAGAAAGGACTTC
NA	TRBJ2-5	TRBV4-2	NA	CASSQQGETQYF	TGTGCCAGCAGCCAACAGGGAGAGACCCAGTACTTC
NA	TRBJ2-3	TRBV3-1/TRBV3-2	NA	CASSQVGGRDTQYF	TGTGCCAGCAGCCAAGTGGGGGGAAGGGATACGCAGTATTTT
NA	TRBJ1-1	TRBV4-3	NA	CASSQASGTEAFF	TGCGCCAGCAGCCAAGCGTCGGGCACTGAAGCTTTCTTT
once	TRBJ2-5	TRBV25-1	NA	CASSEYEQLETQYF	TGTGCCAGCAGTGAATATGAACAGTTAGAGACCCAGTACTTC
NA	TRBJ1-2	TRBV7-2	TRBD1	CASSGRTGFNYGYTF	TGTGCCAGCAGCGGCAGGACAGGGTTCAACTATGGCTACACCTTC
once	TRBJ1-1	TRBV4-3	TRBD1	CASSQGDRGRNTEAFF	TGCGCCAGCAGCCAAGGGGACAGGGGAAGGAACACTGAAGCTTTCTTT
NA	TRBJ1-4	TRBV15	NA	CATSRGPREEKLFF	TGTGCCACCAGCAGGGGGCCGCGGGAGGAAAAACTGTTTTTT
NA	TRBJ2-3	TRBV12-3/TRBV12-4	NA	CASSLSEEDTQYF	TGTGCCAGCAGTTTAAGTGAAGAGGATACGCAGTATTTT
NA	TRBJ2-2	TRBV5-1	TRBD2	CASSLREAGELFF	TGCGCCAGCAGCTTGCGGGAGGCCGGGGAGCTGTTTTTT
NA	TRBJ1-1	TRBV11-2	TRBD1	CASSLGQGATEAFF	TGTGCCAGCAGCTTAGGACAGGGGGCAACTGAAGCTTTCTTT
few	TRBJ1-2	TRBV15	NA	CATSSLPQAGYYGYTF	TGTGCCACCAGCAGCCTTCCCCAGGCAGGGTACTATGGCTACACCTTC
NA	TRBJ2-3	TRBV30	NA	CAWRPGGTDTQYF	TGTGCCTGGAGGCCCGGGGGCACAGATACGCAGTATTTT
NA	TRBJ1-1	TRBV5-1	NA	CASSPRGTNTEAFF	TGCGCCAGCAGCCCGCGGGGGACGAACACTGAAGCTTTCTTT
NA	TRBJ2-1	TRBV7-3	TRBD1	CASSLDRETEQFF	TGTGCCAGCAGCTTGGACAGGGAAACAGAGCAGTTCTTC
NA	TRBJ1-6	TRBV2	NA	CASSERQPSSYNSPLHF	TGTGCCAGCAGTGAAAGACAGCCGAGCTCCTATAATTCACCCCTCCACTTT
NA	TRBJ2-3	TRBV5-1	TRBD2	CASSTSGRDDTQYF	TGCGCCAGCAGCACTAGCGGGAGAGATGATACGCAGTATTTT
NA	TRBJ2-2	TRBV5-6	TRBD2	CASSWGLGTSGTGELFF	TGTGCCAGCAGCTGGGGGCTTGGGACTAGCGGAACCGGGGAGCTGTTTTTT
NA	TRBJ1-2	TRBV5-1	NA	CASSWDGREGGYTF	TGCGCCAGCAGCTGGGATGGCAGGGAGGGCGGCTACACCTTC
once	TRBJ2-5	TRBV5-1	NA	CASSPSVGQQTQYF	TGCGCCAGCAGCCCATCGGTGGGCCAGCAGACCCAGTACTTC
NA	TRBJ2-7	TRBV6-5	TRBD1	CASTPGQGTYEQYF	TGTGCCAGCACTCCGGGACAGGGGACCTACGAGCAGTACTTC
NA	TRBJ2-5	TRBV7-9	TRBD1	CASSWTGAQETQYF	TGTGCCAGCAGCTGGACAGGGGCCCAAGAGACCCAGTACTTC
NA	TRBJ2-2	TRBV28	TRBD1	CASSPAPGTGGRGELFF	TGTGCCAGCAGTCCCGCTCCGGGGACAGGGGGAAGGGGGGAGCTGTTTTTT
few	TRBJ2-7	TRBV29-1	NA	CSVSGFSYEQYF	TGCAGCGTGTCCGGTTTCTCCTACGAGCAGTACTTC